The 27 T cell receptor beta chains listed next were all sequenced from one sample in a study of T cell repertoires in cytomegalovirus infection. The antigens of these receptors remain unknown. TCRdb used MiXCR to reprocess the reads, holding one entry per CDR3 protein. The top ten clones hold over 12% of a sample with roughly 920,000 distinct CDR3 sequences, 31% of them seen once. The sequencing used cultured CD8+ T cells from PBMCs, collected from culture after CMV antigen stimulation. The source is a human donor in good health (CMV status not recorded). Some clones in this sample may be carry-over from other donors' samples.

This clonotype has ten or more counts. J is TRBJ2-5 and V is TRBV7-2; D possibly corresponds to TRBD2 (7 bases). CDR1 SGHTA and CDR2 FQGNSA come from the germline V gene. V shed 4 bases and J shed 7 bases, with 16 bases lying between them. The CDR3 has 14 residues. CDR3 sequence (DNA): TGTGCCAGCAGCTCGGTTCGCGGGGGCGGGACCCAGTACTTC. It specifies CASSSVRGGGTQYF.

There are a few counts of this clonotype. The chain joins TRBV4-1 to TRBJ1-1; tentative D call: TRBD1 (5 bases). Germline V CDR1 and CDR2: MGHRA, YSYEKL. The V end lost 0 bases, the J end lost 0 bases, and 11 bases lay between the germline ends. The CDR3 runs 16 residues. This CDR3 is CASSQDSRQMNTEAFF. CDR3 in DNA: TGCGCCAGCAGCCAAGATTCCCGACAGATGAACACTGAAGCTTTCTTT.

In this sample, this clonotype turned up a few times. V usage is TRBV7-9 and J usage is TRBJ2-7; possible D gene TRBD2, 5 bases. This CDR3 has 15 residues. The V and J ends lost 5 bases and 0 bases respectively, with 14 bases between them. Germline loops: CDR1 SEHNR, CDR2 FQNEAQ (reference sequence). This CDR3 reads CASSTPGILSYEQYF. The CDR3 DNA reads TGTGCCAGCAGCACCCCCGGGATCCTCTCCTACGAGCAGTACTTC.

With respect to this clonotype: A junction boundary mismatches the germline segment, possibly from a read error. The V call is TRBV11-2, the J call TRBJ2-4; maybe TRBD1 (6 bases). The CDR3 contains 12 residues. CDR1 is SGHAT and CDR2 is FQNNGV in the germline V gene. CDR3 loop: CASSLGPDSSNF. DNA of the CDR3: TGTGCCAGCAGCTTAGGCCCGGACAGCTCTAACTTC.

This clonotype was recorded a few times. The V call is TRBV7-6, the J call TRBJ2-7, with 7 bases aligning to TRBD1. V lost 6 bases and J lost 2; bases outside the gene matches: 10. The V gene's germline CDR1 is SGHVS and CDR2 FNYEAQ. The CDR3 loop spans 15 amino acids. The CDR3 sequence: CASSLTGTVPYEQYF. The CDR3 DNA reads TGTGCCAGCAGTTTAACCGGGACAGTTCCCTACGAGCAGTACTTC.

The chain combines TRBV11-2 with TRBJ1-1; unclear D gene. V shed 3 bases and J shed 10 bases, with 12 bases lying between them. The CDR3 is made up of 12 amino acids. The germline V gene has CDR1 SGHAT and CDR2 FQNNGV. The CDR3 spells CASSFSLQAAFF. Here the CDR3 DNA reads TGTGCCAGCAGCTTTAGTCTGCAAGCAGCTTTCTTT. Together with reference TRBV11-2 and TRBJ1-1, the CDR3 gives the full variable domain: EAGVAQSPRYKIIEKRQSVAFWCNPISGHATLYWYQQILGQGPKLLIQFQNNGVVDDSQLPKDRFSAERLKGVDSTLKIQPAKLEDSAVYLCASSFSLQAAFFGQGTRLTVV.

In its sample, this clonotype was seen many times. The chain employs TRBV19 and TRBJ1-2, with D uncertain. Trimming cost V 5 bases and J 6 bases, with 16 bases left between them. Germline CDR1 is LNHDA and CDR2 is SQIVND (reference sequence). This CDR3 comprises 14 residues. The CDR3: CASSLLGRENGYTF. The CDR3 DNA reads TGTGCCAGTAGTCTCCTCGGGAGGGAGAATGGCTACACCTTC.

The sample holds a few counts of this clonotype. This chain links TRBV6-1 with TRBJ2-1; 8 positions agree with TRBD2. Per the germline V gene, CDR1 is MNHNS and CDR2 is SASEGT. There are 12 residues in the CDR3. The J segment lost 8 bases and the V segment lost 9 bases, leaving 6 bases of the junction unmatched. The CDR3 DNA follows: TGTGCCAGTACAGCGGGGGATGATGAGCAGTTCTTC. The encoded protein is CASTAGDDEQFF.

This clonotype was counted a few times. The V call is TRBV7-6, the J call TRBJ1-4, with 9 positions matching TRBD1. The CDR3 consists of 15 residues. CDR1 SGHVS and CDR2 FNYEAQ come from the germline V gene. Unmatched junction bases numbered 8, after V lost 4 bases and J lost 8 bases. In DNA form, the CDR3 reads TGTGCCAGCAGCTCACGACAGGGGGGGGCGGAAAAACTGTTTTTT. It yields the protein CASSSRQGGAEKLFF.

The chain recombines TRBV27 with TRBJ1-5; no firm D call. Trimming shortened V by 5 bases and J by 6 bases, and 14 bases separated the two germline ends. CDR1 and CDR2 from the germline V gene are MNHEY and SMNVEV (reference sequence). The CDR3 has 14 amino acids. CDR3 DNA sequence: TGTGCCAGCAGTCCTTTCGGGGTAGGTCAGCCCCAGCATTTT. This translates into CASSPFGVGQPQHF.

In this sample, this clonotype turned up a few times. The chain recombines TRBV20-1 with TRBJ1-1; TRBD1 matches at 9 bases. J gave up 3 bases and V 5 bases, and 13 bases lay outside the gene matches. In germline, CDR1 is DFQATT, CDR2 SNEGSKA (reference sequence). The CDR3 covers 16 residues. In nucleotides, the CDR3 is TGCAGTGCTGGATTGGGACAGGGATTTCTCGACACTGAAGCTTTCTTT. It yields the protein CSAGLGQGFLDTEAFF.

This clonotype was seen ten or more times. The chain uses TRBV7-2 and TRBJ1-1; no definite D call. CDR3 length equals 14 residues. The V gene's germline CDR1 is SGHTA and CDR2 FQGNSA. V lost 5 bases to trimming and J lost 0 bases, with 10 bases between them. CDR3 in DNA: TGTGCCAGCAGCCCAAGGTATATGAACACTGAAGCTTTCTTT. Amino acid sequence: CASSPRYMNTEAFF.

This clonotype has a single count. V and J are TRBV5-8 and TRBJ2-6; 8 bases match TRBD2. The CDR3 has 16 residues. V lost 4 bases, J lost 4 bases, and 7 bases stayed unmatched. CDR1 and CDR2 (germline): SGHTS, YDEGEE. The CDR3 loop is CASSVRGAWGANVLTF. The CDR3 region has the DNA TGTGCCAGCAGCGTGCGGGGGGCTTGGGGGGCCAACGTCCTGACTTTC. Combining the CDR3 with reference TRBV5-8 and TRBJ2-6 gives the whole variable domain EAGVTQSPTHLIKTRGQQATLRCSPISGHTSVYWYQQALGLGLQFLLWYDEGEERNRGNFPPRFSGRQFPNYSSELNVNALELEDSALYLCASSVRGAWGANVLTFGAGSRLTVL.

In this sample, this clonotype turned up a few times. The gene calls are TRBV7-6 and TRBJ2-1; D is unclear. Germline CDR1 SGHVS, CDR2 FNYEAQ. The CDR3 runs to 15 residues. Trimming cost V 1 base and J 4 bases, with 11 bases left between them. CDR3 residues: CASSLDDRFYNEQFF. The CDR3 DNA is TGTGCCAGCAGCTTAGATGACCGATTTTACAATGAGCAGTTCTTC.

The V call is TRBV7-8, the J call TRBJ2-1; the D gene is possibly TRBD1 (6 bases). Germline V gene sequence: CDR1 SGHVS, CDR2 FQNEAQ. This CDR3 comprises 15 residues. Trimming took off 4 bases at V and 3 bases at J, with 13 bases between the two ends. The CDR3 is CASSSFQDSYNEQFF. The CDR3 DNA reads as TGTGCCAGCAGCTCATTTCAGGACAGCTACAATGAGCAGTTCTTC.

This clonotype was detected a few times. The rearrangement joins TRBV7-2 to TRBJ1-5; tentatively, D is TRBD1 (5 bases). Per germline, CDR1 SGHTA and CDR2 FQGNSA. The V end was cut by 2 bases, the J end by 0 bases, with 11 bases between. The CDR3 contains 16 residues. The CDR3 here is CASSLQGEISNQPQHF. The DNA of the CDR3 is TGTGCCAGCAGCTTACAGGGAGAGATTAGCAATCAGCCCCAGCATTTT.

V gene TRBV5-4 combines with J gene TRBJ2-7; D is uncertain. The V gene's germline CDR1 is SGHNT and CDR2 YYREEE (reference sequence). V was cut by 5 bases and J by 3 bases, with 18 bases left in between. The CDR3 is made up of 15 amino acids. The CDR3 region has the DNA TGTGCCAGCAGGGACCATTTTGGGGTAGGCTACGAGCAGTACTTC. Its protein product is CASRDHFGVGYEQYF.

As concerns this clonotype: This CDR3 is missing its conserved last phenylalanine or tryptophan, likely due to a read error. The chain is built from TRBV5-3 and TRBJ2-6; 9 bases map to TRBD1. TRBV5-3 is classed as an ORF, of uncertain function. The V segment lost 8 bases and the J segment 0 bases; nucleotides outside the gene matches: 12. The CDR3 is 18 amino acids. Here the CDR3 DNA reads TGTGCCAGCAGCCCGCTGACAGGGGGTATCTCTGGGGCCAACGTCCTGACTGTC. It is translated as CASSPLTGGISGANVLTV.

As regards this clonotype: The germline gene is not matched at one end of the junction; a read error may be the cause. The chain is built from TRBV7-6 and TRBJ2-5, with TRBD2 as a possible D gene (6 bases). This CDR3 region has 12 residues. Germline CDR1 SGHVS, CDR2 FNYEAQ. The CDR3 sequence: CASSLGGETRYF. CDR3 DNA sequence: TGTGCCAGCAGCCTGGGCGGGGAGACCCGGTACTTC. The variable domain in full, with the rest retrieved from reference TRBV7-6 and TRBJ2-5, is GAGVSQSPRYKVTKRGQDVALRCDPISGHVSLYWYRQALGQGPEFLTYFNYEAQQDKSGLPNDRFSAERPEGSISTLTIQRTEQRDSAMYRCASSLGGETRYFGPGTRLLVL.

V usage is TRBV7-9 and J usage is TRBJ2-5; D unresolved. Germline V gives CDR1 SEHNR, CDR2 FQNEAQ (reference sequence). The CDR3 loop spans 14 amino acids. V was trimmed by 8 bases and J by 3 bases, leaving 16 bases between them. The CDR3 is CASGPGLGEETQYF. As DNA, the CDR3 is TGTGCCAGCGGGCCCGGCCTAGGAGAAGAGACCCAGTACTTC.

The chain joins TRBV6-5 to TRBJ1-2; D not resolved. V lost 2 bases and J 0 bases, leaving 10 bases between the germline ends. CDR1 MNHEY and CDR2 SVGAGI come from the germline V gene. CDR3 length: 15 residues. The CDR3 coding sequence is TGTGCCAGCAGTTACATATCCGGGGCTAACTATGGCTACACCTTC. Protein: CASSYISGANYGYTF.

Comment on this clonotype: One base away lies a much larger clone, so this may be a sequencing read error. This chain joins TRBV12-3 or TRBV12-4 and TRBJ1-4, with a possible D match to TRBD1 (5 bases). This CDR3 has 17 amino acids. V gave up 6 bases and J gave up 3 bases, with 20 bases separating them. The DNA for the CDR3 is TGTGCCAGCAGGGGGAGAGGTTTGCTGGGGGCTAATGAAAAACTGTTTTTT. Amino acids: CASRGRGLLGANEKLFF.

The gene calls are TRBV19 and TRBJ2-3; tentative D call: TRBD2 (6 bases). There are 15 residues in the CDR3. Germline V gene data show CDR1 as LNHDA and CDR2 as SQIVND (reference sequence). V was clipped by 3 bases and J by 1 base, with 11 bases between them. The CDR3, as DNA: TGTGCCAGTAGTATCACGGCTAGCGGCACAGATACGCAGTATTTT. Its protein product is CASSITASGTDTQYF.

This chain joins TRBV5-1 and TRBJ1-5, with a possible D match to TRBD1 (5 bases). Germline assignment: CDR1 SGHRS and CDR2 YFSETQ. The ends were cut back, 3 bases at V and 3 bases at J, with 13 bases in the middle. The CDR3 length is 15 residues. CDR3 nucleotide sequence: TGCGCCAGCAGCTCGGGGGTGGCGGACAATCAGCCCCAGCATTTT. It encodes CASSSGVADNQPQHF.

This chain connects TRBV5-6 to TRBJ2-3; D perhaps matches TRBD2 (5 bases). V lost 3 bases to trimming and J lost 4 bases, with 12 bases between them. Germline CDR1 is SGHDT and CDR2 is YYEEEE. The CDR3 runs to 14 residues. CDR3 DNA sequence: TGTGCCAGCAGCTGGTGGGAGCGGCCAGATACGCAGTATTTT. The encoded protein is CASSWWERPDTQYF.

This clonotype was counted many times. J is TRBJ1-4 and V is TRBV27, with 8 bases identical to TRBD1. After removal of 0 bases from V and 7 bases from J, the junction contained 4 bases not matched to a gene. The CDR3 covers 15 residues. Per germline, CDR1 MNHEY and CDR2 SMNVEV (reference sequence). CDR3 region: CASSLSGQGAEKLFF. CDR3 DNA sequence: TGTGCCAGCAGTTTATCAGGACAGGGCGCTGAAAAACTGTTTTTT.

The chain combines TRBV12-3 or TRBV12-4 with TRBJ2-3; 11 nucleotides match TRBD2. The CDR3 contains 17 residues. The trim removed 8 bases at V and 0 bases at J, leaving 10 bases unmatched. The CDR3 protein is CASPPSGGLPSTDTQYF. DNA of the CDR3: TGTGCCAGCCCCCCTAGCGGGGGGTTACCTAGCACAGATACGCAGTATTTT.